The 30 T cell receptor beta chains below were found in one sample sequenced in a study of T cell repertoires in cytomegalovirus infection. TCRdb fed the reads into MiXCR, producing one record per CDR3 protein. The table has around 280,000 distinct CDR3 sequences, about 9.1% seen once; the top ten hold less than 3%. Sequenced sample: PBMCs. These receptors all stem from a human donor in good health (CMV status not recorded). Some clones in this sample may be carry-over from other donors' samples.

The V call is TRBV20-1, the J call TRBJ1-1; tentatively, D is TRBD1 (5 bases). Trimming left V 7 bases short and J 5 bases short, with 17 bases between. The germline CDR1 and CDR2 sequences are DFQATT and SNEGSKA (reference sequence). The CDR3 is 13 amino acids. The CDR3 reads CSEGRGPGTEAFF. CDR3 coding DNA: TGCAGTGAGGGAAGGGGCCCTGGGACTGAAGCTTTCTTT.

This clonotype has ten or more counts. This sequence joins TRBV7-2 and TRBJ1-1; TRBD1 matches 11 bases. Trimming removed 4 bases from V and 5 bases from J; junction bases left unmatched: 12. The germline V gene encodes CDR1 SGHTA and CDR2 FQGNSA. This CDR3 is built from 17 residues. The CDR3 here is CASSSRPYGQGATEAFF. The CDR3 nucleotides read TGTGCCAGCAGCTCTAGACCCTATGGACAGGGGGCTACTGAAGCTTTCTTT. Using reference TRBV7-2 and TRBJ1-1 for the parts outside the CDR3, the full variable domain is GAGVSQSPSNKVTEKGKDVELRCDPISGHTALYWYRQSLGQGLEFLIYFQGNSAPDKSGLPSDRFSAERTGGSVSTLTIQRTQQEDSAVYLCASSSRPYGQGATEAFFGQGTRLTVV.

This clonotype has ten or more counts. The chain combines TRBV14 with TRBJ2-7, with a possible D match to TRBD1 (6 bases). The CDR3 is made up of 13 amino acids. Trimming cost V 4 bases and J 5 bases, with 12 bases left between them. From germline, CDR1 is SGHDN and CDR2 FVKESK. CDR3 in amino acids: CASSLQGGDEQYV. The CDR3 DNA reads as TGTGCCAGCAGCCTACAAGGGGGTGACGAGCAGTACGTC.

In this sample, this clonotype turned up many times. The chain uses TRBV20-1 and TRBJ1-2; 12 bases agree with TRBD1. The CDR3 covers 16 residues. The trim removed 5 bases at V and 5 bases at J, leaving 12 bases unmatched. The V gene's germline CDR1 is DFQATT and CDR2 SNEGSKA (reference sequence). The CDR3 is CSASSGQGAVGYGYTF. The DNA of the CDR3 is TGCAGTGCTTCTTCGGGACAGGGGGCGGTAGGGTATGGCTACACCTTC.

This clonotype was seen at least ten times. The gene calls are TRBV12-3 or TRBV12-4 and TRBJ1-5; D is ambiguous. The CDR3 is made up of 15 amino acids. The V end lost 3 bases, the J end lost 0 bases, and 9 bases lay between the germline ends. In DNA form, the CDR3 reads TGTGCCAGCAGTTTTGCGGGTGGTAGCAATCAGCCCCAGCATTTT. Residues: CASSFAGGSNQPQHF.

Many counts were recorded for this clonotype. At one end the junction does not follow the germline gene, possibly because of a read error. This sequence joins TRBV7-6 and TRBJ1-6; D is ambiguous. The CDR3 covers 15 residues. The germline CDR1 and CDR2 sequences are SGHVS and FNYEAQ. CDR3 residues: CASSPFGVESSPFHF. CDR3 in DNA: TGTGCCAGCAGCCCTTTTGGGGTAGAGTCGTCACCCTTCCACTTT.

As concerns this clonotype: A much larger clone differs by one base, so this may be a read error. The DNA of the CDR3 is TGTGCCAGAAGCGTCGGCAGGGGGTTCAATGAGCAGTTCTTC. Translating gives CARSVGRGFNEQFF. The V and J genes are TRBV9 and TRBJ2-1; TRBD1 agrees at 7 bases. The CDR3 length is 14 residues. CDR1 and CDR2 (germline): SGDLS, YYNGEE.

This clonotype occurred many times. The rearrangement joins TRBV7-9 to TRBJ1-6; D uncertain. Between the trimmed V and J ends, which lost 6 bases and 3 bases, there was a span of 15 bases. There are 16 residues in the CDR3. The germline V gene has CDR1 SEHNR and CDR2 FQNEAQ (reference sequence). CDR3 coding DNA: TGTGCCAGCAGAGATTCTTCGTCTTTCTATAATTCACCCCTCCACTTT. The encoded protein is CASRDSSSFYNSPLHF.

The chain employs TRBV18 and TRBJ1-5; D is uncertain. The CDR3 totals 16 residues. Between the trimmed V and J ends, which lost 2 bases and 3 bases, there was a span of 14 bases. Germline assignment: CDR1 KGHSH and CDR2 LQKENI. The CDR3 here is CASSPVNRVDNQPQHF. DNA for the CDR3: TGTGCCAGCTCACCAGTAAACCGGGTCGACAATCAGCCCCAGCATTTT. The entire variable domain, with the rest obtained from reference TRBV18 and TRBJ1-5, is as follows: NAGVMQNPRHLVRRRGQEARLRCSPMKGHSHVYWYRQLPEEGLKFMVYLQKENIIDESGMPKERFSAEFPKEGPSILRIQQVVRGDSAAYFCASSPVNRVDNQPQHFGDGTRLSIL.

This clonotype was observed many times. V is TRBV20-1 and J is TRBJ1-3, with D perhaps matching TRBD1 (6 bases). V was clipped by 4 bases and J by 0 bases, with 10 bases between them. The CDR3 spans 14 residues. Germline CDR1 DFQATT, CDR2 SNEGSKA (reference sequence). The CDR3 loop is CSATLGGSGNTIYF. CDR3 nucleotides: TGCAGTGCTACCCTAGGGGGCTCTGGAAACACCATATATTTT.

There are many counts of this clonotype. The chain links TRBV11-2 to TRBJ1-1; no firm D call. Trimming cost V 3 bases and J 1 base, with 6 bases left between them. Per the germline V gene, CDR1 is SGHAT and CDR2 is FQNNGV. CDR3 size: 13 residues. DNA for the CDR3: TGTGCCAGCAGCTTTATGGAGAACACTGAAGCTTTCTTT. Translation: CASSFMENTEAFF.

This clonotype was found many times. The V call is TRBV2, the J call TRBJ2-5, with 12 positions matching TRBD2. This CDR3 comprises 13 residues. CDR1 and CDR2 from the germline V gene are SNHLY and FYNNEI. Germline trimming cut 8 bases from V and 4 bases from J; bases unmatched to any gene: 2. CDR3 coding DNA: TGTGCCAGCCTAGCGGGGGGGCCAGAGACCCAGTACTTC. Its translation is CASLAGGPETQYF. The full variable domain, completed using reference TRBV2 and TRBJ2-5, is EPEVTQTPSHQVTQMGQEVILRCVPISNHLYFYWYRQILGQKVEFLVSFYNNEISEKSEIFDDQFSVERPDGSNFTLKIRSTKLEDSAMYFCASLAGGPETQYFGPGTRLLVL.

The chain uses TRBV19 and TRBJ1-6, with 7 positions matching TRBD1. The CDR3 extends over 15 amino acids. The germline V gene has CDR1 LNHDA and CDR2 SQIVND (reference sequence). J was trimmed by 10 bases and V by 2 bases; bases with no gene match: 8. CDR3 protein: CASSIQEGAGSPLHF. DNA for the CDR3: TGTGCCAGTAGTATACAGGAGGGGGCCGGATCACCCCTCCACTTT.

This clonotype was counted ten times or more. The chain links TRBV20-1 to TRBJ2-1; 12 positions agree with TRBD2. The CDR3 spans 16 residues. With 1 base clipped from V and 3 bases from J, the junction kept 4 bases outside the gene matches. CDR1 is DFQATT, CDR2 SNEGSKA, per germline (reference sequence). The chain's CDR3 is CSARVPSGGDYNEQFF. In nucleotides, the CDR3 is TGCAGTGCTAGAGTTCCTAGCGGGGGGGACTACAATGAGCAGTTCTTC.

This clonotype was picked up many times. The chain links TRBV2 to TRBJ2-1; D tentatively fits TRBD1 or TRBD2 (5 bases each). Germline V gene lookup returns CDR1 SNHLY and CDR2 FYNNEI. The CDR3 runs to 16 residues. Trimming cost V 5 bases and J 2 bases, with 16 bases left between them. CDR3 nucleotide sequence: TGTGCCAGCAGTAATTCCCGGGACGTCGCCTACAATGAGCAGTTCTTC. It is translated as CASSNSRDVAYNEQFF.

This clonotype was seen more than once but under ten times. CDR3 nucleotides: TGTGCCAGCAGTTTTAGGGGGGAGGGAGACTATGGCTACACCTTC. This translates into CASSFRGEGDYGYTF. The rearrangement uses TRBV12-3 or TRBV12-4 and TRBJ1-2; D is possibly TRBD1 (6 bases). Trimming left V 3 bases short and J 3 bases short, with 14 bases between. The CDR3 contains 15 residues.

This clonotype has just a few counts. The chain links TRBV5-5 to TRBJ2-1; D not certain. The V gene's germline CDR1 is SGHKS and CDR2 YYEKEE (reference sequence). The CDR3 is 11 amino acids. With 0 bases removed from V and 11 bases from J, the gap between germline ends came to 6 bases. The CDR3 DNA sequence: TGTGCCAGCAGCTTGGAACGGCAGCAGTTCTTC. This gives the protein CASSLERQQFF.

This clonotype showed up many times. This chain connects TRBV27 to TRBJ2-3, with a tentative D call TRBD1 (6 bases). Germline assignment: CDR1 MNHEY and CDR2 SMNVEV (reference sequence). V was trimmed by 10 bases and J by 4 bases, leaving 12 bases between them. The CDR3 contains 12 residues. The CDR3 region has the DNA TGTGCCAACCCTAAGGGGGCAGATACGCAGTATTTT. This sequence encodes CANPKGADTQYF.

In its sample, this clonotype was seen many times. The chain links TRBV2 to TRBJ2-1; D is perhaps TRBD1 (6 bases). V was clipped by 5 bases and J by 9 bases, with 17 bases between them. The CDR3 spans 14 residues. Germline CDR1 reads SNHLY; CDR2 reads FYNNEI. CDR3 amino acids: CASSRSWTVPEQFF. The CDR3, as DNA: TGTGCCAGCAGTCGAAGTTGGACAGTCCCTGAGCAGTTCTTC. The complete variable domain, with remaining parts taken from reference TRBV2 and TRBJ2-1, reads EPEVTQTPSHQVTQMGQEVILRCVPISNHLYFYWYRQILGQKVEFLVSFYNNEISEKSEIFDDQFSVERPDGSNFTLKIRSTKLEDSAMYFCASSRSWTVPEQFFGPGTRLTVL.

This clonotype was counted many times. The CDR3 sequence is CSASQGQGDTEAFF. The DNA of the CDR3 is TGCAGTGCCTCACAGGGTCAGGGCGACACTGAAGCTTTCTTT. This rearrangement joins TRBV20-1 to TRBJ1-1; TRBD1 might be the D (6 bases). Germline V gene lookup returns CDR1 DFQATT and CDR2 SNEGSKA (reference sequence). Trimming cost V 6 bases and J 3 bases, with 17 bases left between them. The CDR3 extends over 14 amino acids.

The table lists this clonotype with many counts. The chain employs TRBV20-1 and TRBJ2-5, with D perhaps being TRBD1 or TRBD2 (5 bases each). Trimming shortened V by 6 bases and J by 6 bases, and 17 bases separated the two germline ends. The V gene's germline CDR1 is DFQATT and CDR2 SNEGSKA (reference sequence). This CDR3 region has 13 residues. The CDR3 sequence: CSAPSGTPKTQYF. CDR3 bases: TGCAGTGCCCCTTCAGGGACCCCCAAGACCCAGTACTTC.

The chain couples TRBV29-1 to TRBJ2-7; TRBD1 might be the D (6 bases). The CDR3 has 15 amino acids. V was clipped by 6 bases and J by 0 bases, with 18 bases between them. Germline V lookup: CDR1 SQVTM, CDR2 ANQGSEA. The CDR3, as DNA: TGCAGCGTGGGACCACCAGGGGCTTTCTCCTACGAGCAGTACTTC. Protein sequence: CSVGPPGAFSYEQYF.

The chain employs TRBV11-2 and TRBJ2-1; 9 positions match TRBD1. The CDR3 loop spans 15 amino acids. V trimming: 4 bases; J trimming: 4 bases; junction bases outside the gene matches: 5. The V gene's germline CDR1 is SGHAT and CDR2 FQNNGV. The CDR3 region has the DNA TGTGCCAGCAGCTGGGACGGGACAGGGTACAATGAGCAGTTCTTC. Translation gives CASSWDGTGYNEQFF. The complete variable domain, with remaining parts taken from reference TRBV11-2 and TRBJ2-1, reads EAGVAQSPRYKIIEKRQSVAFWCNPISGHATLYWYQQILGQGPKLLIQFQNNGVVDDSQLPKDRFSAERLKGVDSTLKIQPAKLEDSAVYLCASSWDGTGYNEQFFGPGTRLTVL.

This clonotype was seen repeatedly, ten times or more. CDR3 sequence: CAISEPGQPQHF. The CDR3 DNA is TGTGCCATCAGTGAGCCTGGTCAGCCCCAGCATTTT. V and J are TRBV10-3 and TRBJ1-5; D is uncertain. The CDR3 sequence is 12 residues long. Germline-derived CDR1 and CDR2 are ENHRY and SYGVKD. Deletions cut 2 bases from V and 6 bases from J, with 5 bases between.

Ten or more counts support this clonotype. CDR3 nucleotides: TGTGCCAGCAGCTTGAGGGGCTGGGGAAACACCGGGGAGCTGTTTTTT. This encodes CASSLRGWGNTGELFF. The rearrangement joins TRBV7-2 to TRBJ2-2; D possibly matches TRBD1 or TRBD2 (5 bases each). Germline V gene lookup returns CDR1 SGHTA and CDR2 FQGNSA. This CDR3 comprises 16 residues. V shed 3 bases and J shed 2 bases, with 13 bases lying between them. Variable domain in full (rest from reference TRBV7-2 and TRBJ2-2): GAGVSQSPSNKVTEKGKDVELRCDPISGHTALYWYRQSLGQGLEFLIYFQGNSAPDKSGLPSDRFSAERTGGSVSTLTIQRTQQEDSAVYLCASSLRGWGNTGELFFGEGSRLTVL.

This clonotype was picked up a small number of times. The chain is built from TRBV7-9 and TRBJ2-1; D unresolved. The V end lost 10 bases, the J end lost 8 bases, and 15 bases lay between the germline ends. Germline values: CDR1 SEHNR, CDR2 FQNEAQ (reference sequence). The CDR3 length is 12 residues. The CDR3 DNA follows: TGTGCCACTGACCCGGCAGGCGATGAGCAGTTCTTC. Its protein is CATDPAGDEQFF.

The rearrangement joins TRBV2 to TRBJ1-4; D is unresolved. This CDR3 has 13 residues. The V end lost 0 bases, the J end lost 7 bases, and 6 bases lay between the germline ends. In germline, CDR1 is SNHLY, CDR2 FYNNEI. CDR3 sequence: CASSEAWREKLFF. The DNA for the CDR3 is TGTGCCAGCAGTGAAGCATGGCGTGAAAAACTGTTTTTT.

This clonotype appeared a few times. This sequence joins TRBV20-1 and TRBJ2-5; TRBD1 aligns across 7 bases. The junction had 3 bases not matched to a gene; V was cut back by 5 bases and J by 6 bases. The germline CDR1 and CDR2 sequences are DFQATT and SNEGSKA (reference sequence). The CDR3 is made up of 11 amino acids. The CDR3 reads CSAGGQKTQYF. DNA of the CDR3: TGCAGTGCTGGGGGACAGAAGACCCAGTACTTC.

J is TRBJ1-1 and V is TRBV20-1, with 11 bases lining up with TRBD1. The CDR3 is 15 residues long. CDR1 and CDR2 (germline): DFQATT, SNEGSKA (reference sequence). V lost 0 bases and J lost 4; bases outside the gene matches: 4. Here the CDR3 DNA reads TGCAGTGCTAGAGATCGGGGACAGGGGGTCACTGAAGCTTTCTTT. Translated, it gives CSARDRGQGVTEAFF.

This clonotype was picked up many times. The rearrangement uses TRBV28 and TRBJ1-1; TRBD1 aligns across 9 bases. Germline CDR1 MDHEN, CDR2 SYDVKM. This CDR3 has 16 residues. The V gene end was trimmed by 5 bases and the J gene end by 3 bases; junction bases not matched to a gene: 10. CDR3 bases: TGTGCCAGCAGTCCTCACACAGGGGGCAGGTACACTGAAGCTTTCTTT. Translation: CASSPHTGGRYTEAFF. The complete variable domain, with remaining parts taken from reference TRBV28 and TRBJ1-1, reads DVKVTQSSRYLVKRTGEKVFLECVQDMDHENMFWYRQDPGLGLRLIYFSYDVKMKEKGDIPEGYSVSREKKERFSLILESASTNQTSMYLCASSPHTGGRYTEAFFGQGTRLTVV.